One sample yielded the 28 T cell receptor beta chains listed below, sequenced in a study of blood T cells in healthy people across ages. Next came a second PCR, run for about 7 to 12 cycles, which used a sample-barcoded 5' primer along with a J-beta primer mix. One entry per CDR3 protein results from TCRdb running MiXCR on the 5' RACE reads. The sample has some 750,000 distinct CDR3 sequences, approximately 21% seen once. The sequencing sample was made of blood. All receptors derive from a man between 70 and 80 years old in good health.

This clonotype was found a few times. The chain carries TRBV9 and TRBJ1-2; D gene unclear. The V gene's germline CDR1 is SGDLS and CDR2 YYNGEE. This CDR3 region has 15 residues. Deletions cut 3 bases from V and 2 bases from J, with 14 bases between. The DNA of the CDR3 is TGTGCCAGCAGCGCCTTATGGGGTGGGAACTATGGCTACACCTTC. Translating gives CASSALWGGNYGYTF.

This clonotype turned up a few times. The chain links TRBV14 to TRBJ2-7; 7 bases are a match to TRBD1. The germline V gene has CDR1 SGHDN and CDR2 FVKESK. The CDR3 has 15 residues. V trimming: 0 bases; J trimming: 4 bases; junction bases outside the gene matches: 6. The CDR3: CASSQDRNRGYEQYF. CDR3 in DNA: TGTGCCAGCAGCCAAGATCGCAACAGGGGTTACGAGCAGTACTTC. The full variable domain, in which reference TRBV14 and TRBJ2-7 provide the parts outside the CDR3, is EAGVTQFPSHSVIEKGQTVTLRCDPISGHDNLYWYRRVMGKEIKFLLHFVKESKQDESGMPNNRFLAERTGGTYSTLKVQPAELEDSGVYFCASSQDRNRGYEQYFGPGTRLTVT.

In this sample, this clonotype turned up a few times. The J gene is TRBJ2-1, the V gene TRBV20-1; 13 bases match TRBD2. Trimming at V came to 4 bases and at J to 3 bases, leaving 6 bases not matched to a gene. Germline CDR1 is DFQATT and CDR2 is SNEGSKA (reference sequence). This CDR3 has 16 residues. This CDR3 reads CSATSGLAGNYNEQFF. CDR3 nucleotide sequence: TGCAGTGCTACGTCGGGACTAGCGGGGAACTACAATGAGCAGTTCTTC.

The gene calls are TRBV5-1 and TRBJ2-7; maybe TRBD1 (6 bases). The last part of the DNA fits TRBJ2-1 better; the J call may be wrong. Per the germline V gene, CDR1 is SGHRS and CDR2 is YFSETQ. The CDR3 sequence is 14 residues long. The CDR3 region is CASSPGRTALEQFF. The DNA for the CDR3 is TGCGCCAGCAGCCCAGGCCGGACAGCTCTGGAGCAGTTCTTC.

The chain is built from TRBV10-3 and TRBJ1-6; the match to TRBD1 covers 9 bases. This CDR3 region has 15 residues. The V segment lost 6 bases and the J segment 5 bases; nucleotides outside the gene matches: 5. The germline V gene encodes CDR1 ENHRY and CDR2 SYGVKD. The CDR3 DNA reads TGTGCCATCAGACCCGACAGGGGGGATAATTCACCCCTCCACTTT. It encodes CAIRPDRGDNSPLHF.

This clonotype was recorded a few times. The J gene is TRBJ1-5, the V gene TRBV6-2 or TRBV6-3; the D gene is possibly TRBD1 (5 bases). V lost 0 bases to trimming and J lost 6 bases, with 12 bases between them. CDR1 is MNHEY, CDR2 SVGEGT, per germline. The CDR3 spans 15 residues. For the CDR3, the DNA is TGTGCCAGCAGTTACTCGGGGGGTGCCGCTCAGCCCCAGCATTTT. It yields the protein CASSYSGGAAQPQHF.

This clonotype has more than one count but fewer than ten. The gene calls are TRBV12-3 or TRBV12-4 and TRBJ2-1, with D perhaps being TRBD1 or TRBD2 (5 bases each). The CDR3 runs 16 residues. With 5 bases removed from V and 1 base from J, the gap between germline ends came to 15 bases. Here the CDR3 DNA reads TGTGCCAGCAGTGGGGCGAAACTAGGTTCCTACAATGAGCAGTTCTTC. It yields the protein CASSGAKLGSYNEQFF.

This clonotype was found a few times. The V gene is TRBV29-1, the J gene TRBJ1-2, with TRBD1 identical over 7 bases. CDR1 and CDR2 (germline): SQVTM, ANQGSEA. Losses at the gene ends were 7 bases for V and 6 bases for J; bases not matched to a gene: 8. The CDR3 runs 12 residues. CDR3 coding DNA: TGCAGCGGGCAAGACAGGGATGATGGCTACACCTTC. This gives the protein CSGQDRDDGYTF.

J is TRBJ2-3 and V is TRBV7-2; 12 bases agree with TRBD2. J was trimmed by 6 bases and V by 4 bases; bases with no gene match: 8. CDR3 size: 16 residues. Germline V gene data show CDR1 as SGHTA and CDR2 as FQGNSA. The CDR3 DNA reads as TGTGCCAGCAGCTCCCAGACTAGCGGGAGTCGTGATACGCAGTATTTT. Amino acids: CASSSQTSGSRDTQYF. The full variable domain, its missing parts supplied by reference TRBV7-2 and TRBJ2-3, is GAGVSQSPSNKVTEKGKDVELRCDPISGHTALYWYRQSLGQGLEFLIYFQGNSAPDKSGLPSDRFSAERTGGSVSTLTIQRTQQEDSAVYLCASSSQTSGSRDTQYFGPGTRLTVL.

There are a few counts of this clonotype. V usage is TRBV20-1 and J usage is TRBJ2-1; the match to TRBD2 covers 9 bases. The germline V gene encodes CDR1 DFQATT and CDR2 SNEGSKA (reference sequence). This CDR3 region has 16 residues. The V and J ends lost 3 bases and 0 bases, in that order; junction bases with no gene match: 6. CDR3 region: CSARSAGGSSYNEQFF. The CDR3 bases are TGCAGTGCTAGGTCAGCGGGGGGTTCCTCCTACAATGAGCAGTTCTTC.

This rearrangement joins TRBV29-1 to TRBJ2-1, with TRBD1 matching over 8 bases. The CDR3 is 13 residues long. Germline V CDR1 and CDR2: SQVTM, ANQGSEA. The CDR3 DNA sequence: TGCCAAGCTCGGACAGGGTCGGACAATGAGCAGTTCTTC. It encodes CQARTGSDNEQFF.

The V and J genes are TRBV6-5 and TRBJ1-3; D is unresolved. The CDR3 runs 14 residues. Germline CDR1 is MNHEY and CDR2 is SVGAGI. With 6 bases removed from V and 4 bases from J, the gap between germline ends came to 13 bases. This chain's CDR3 is CASSLQSPGNTIYF. Here the CDR3 DNA reads TGTGCCAGCAGCCTTCAATCCCCGGGAAACACCATATATTTT.

This chain joins TRBV29-1 and TRBJ2-7; no reliable D call. The germline V and J ends were trimmed by 7 bases and 6 bases, with 19 bases remaining between them. This CDR3 region has 13 residues. The V gene's germline CDR1 is SQVTM and CDR2 ANQGSEA. The CDR3 region has the DNA TGCAGCGCTACCAAGTCCGTTGGGTCCGAGCAGTACGTC. Translating it yields CSATKSVGSEQYV.

Comment on this clonotype: One junction end disagrees with the germline gene, perhaps due to a read error. The rearrangement uses TRBV18 and TRBJ2-7; 7 bases match TRBD1. Germline CDR1 reads KGHSH; CDR2 reads LQKENI. CDR3 length: 16 amino acids. The CDR3 DNA reads TGTGCCAGCCCACCTCGGGCAATACAGGGGAGCTACGAGCAGTACTTC. Encoded protein: CASPPRAIQGSYEQYF.

This clonotype was seen only a few times. The chain carries TRBV20-1 and TRBJ2-5; D gene uncertain. The CDR3 covers 13 residues. V was shortened by 1 base and J by 0 bases, with 6 bases between the two germline ends. CDR1 DFQATT and CDR2 SNEGSKA come from the germline V gene (reference sequence). CDR3 in amino acids: CSARVTYQETQYF. The CDR3 nucleotides read TGCAGTGCTAGAGTAACTTACCAAGAGACCCAGTACTTC.

This clonotype occurred a few times. The chain is built from TRBV6-6 and TRBJ2-1; D unresolved. V was pared by 6 bases and J by 4 bases, with 13 bases between. Germline CDR1 is MNHNY and CDR2 is SVGAGI (reference sequence). The CDR3 sequence is 14 residues long. The DNA of the CDR3 is TGTGCCAGCAGCCCCCACTCGGAGTACAATGAGCAGTTCTTC. Translating it yields CASSPHSEYNEQFF.

This clonotype appeared a few times. The chain joins TRBV7-6 to TRBJ2-1; 10 bases line up with TRBD1. Germline-derived CDR1 and CDR2 are SGHVS and FNYEAQ. V shed 5 bases and J 7 bases; nucleotides not matched to a gene: 14. The CDR3 loop spans 17 amino acids. The chain's CDR3 is CASSLGHSGTGVNEQFF. The CDR3 DNA sequence: TGTGCCAGCAGCCTAGGTCACTCCGGGACAGGGGTGAATGAGCAGTTCTTC.

A note on this clonotype: At one end the junction does not follow the germline gene, possibly because of a read error. This sequence joins TRBV19 and TRBJ2-2; 7 bases align to TRBD2. Germline V gives CDR1 LNHDA, CDR2 SQIVND (reference sequence). This CDR3 region has 15 residues. The CDR3 region is CTSSVAGTITGELFF. The DNA of the CDR3 is TGTACCAGTAGTGTTGCCGGGACTATCACCGGGGAGCTGTTTTTT.

This clonotype was seen more than once but under ten times. The chain recombines TRBV7-8 with TRBJ1-2; D uncertain. The length of the CDR3 is 13 residues. Germline V gene data show CDR1 as SGHVS and CDR2 as FQNEAQ. V was trimmed by 5 bases and J by 8 bases, leaving 15 bases between them. CDR3 loop: CASSPGWDGGYTF. The CDR3 region has the DNA TGTGCCAGCAGCCCCGGTTGGGATGGAGGCTACACCTTC.

Regarding this clonotype: This could be a read error, since a much larger clone is one nucleotide away. The chain uses TRBV9 and TRBJ2-1, with 7 bases aligning to TRBD2. Trimming took 6 bases from V and 0 from J; bases not matched to a gene: 6. Germline-derived CDR1 and CDR2 are SGDLS and YYNGEE. CDR3 size: 15 residues. CDR3 sequence reads: CASNAGGSSYNEQFF. Written as DNA, the CDR3 is TGTGCCAGCAACGCCGGGGGGAGCTCCTACAATGAGCAGTTCTTC.

This clonotype was seen only a few times. The chain employs TRBV5-6 and TRBJ2-7; TRBD2 agrees at 11 bases. Trimming cost V 4 bases and J 4 bases; bases outside gene matches: 4. The V gene's germline CDR1 is SGHDT and CDR2 YYEEEE. This CDR3 contains 14 residues. Written as DNA, the CDR3 is TGTGCCAGCAGCGGGGGGACTAGCGGATACGAGCAGTACGTC. It is translated as CASSGGTSGYEQYV.

The chain uses TRBV7-2 and TRBJ2-3, with 15 positions matching TRBD2. Germline values: CDR1 SGHTA, CDR2 FQGNSA. The CDR3 consists of 17 residues. V shed 4 bases and J 5 bases; nucleotides not matched to a gene: 7. CDR3 nucleotide sequence: TGTGCCAGCAGCTGGACTAGCGGGGGGGGCATTCAAGATACGCAGTATTTT. Its translation is CASSWTSGGGIQDTQYF.

This clonotype was recorded a few times. This chain uses TRBV10-3 with TRBJ2-6; D uncertain. Germline assignment: CDR1 ENHRY and CDR2 SYGVKD. V lost 4 bases, J lost 4 bases, and 11 bases lay in between. There are 15 residues in the CDR3. CDR3 residues: CAISGEVSGANVLTF. DNA of the CDR3: TGTGCCATCAGTGGAGAGGTATCCGGGGCCAACGTCCTGACTTTC.

This clonotype was detected a few times. The rearrangement uses TRBV12-3 or TRBV12-4 and TRBJ1-4; TRBD1 matches at 9 bases. The CDR3 consists of 12 residues. The V gene end was trimmed by 10 bases and the J gene end by 5 bases; junction bases not matched to a gene: 2. CDR3 sequence reads: CAIGTGNEKLFF. The DNA of the CDR3 is TGTGCCATCGGGACAGGGAATGAAAAACTGTTTTTT.

V and J are TRBV7-8 and TRBJ2-7, with 9 bases matching TRBD2. The end of the DNA aligns better with TRBJ2-5, so the J call may be wrong. Germline V lookup: CDR1 SGHVS, CDR2 FQNEAQ. This CDR3 is 16 amino acids long. CDR3 in DNA: TGTGCCGACAGCCCGATGTCTAGCGGGGTTCAAGAGACCCAGTACTTC. Encoded protein: CADSPMSSGVQETQYF.

The CDR3, as DNA: TGTGCCAGCTCACAGTCTAGGGACAGCCGATCTGCGGCTAATGAAAAACTGTTTTTT. This codes for CASSQSRDSRSAANEKLFF. This rearrangement joins TRBV18 to TRBJ1-4; 7 nucleotides line up with TRBD1. Germline V gene sequence: CDR1 KGHSH, CDR2 LQKENI. V was clipped by 4 bases and J by 3 bases; unmatched bases: 17. The CDR3 contains 19 residues.

This clonotype has ten or more counts. The chain employs TRBV4-2 and TRBJ2-3; D perhaps matches TRBD1 (6 bases). The germline V gene encodes CDR1 LGHNA and CDR2 YNFKEQ. There are 15 residues in the CDR3. V lost 0 bases and J 6 bases, leaving 13 bases between the germline ends. The CDR3 loop reads CASSQEPGDGDTQYF. The CDR3 DNA follows: TGTGCCAGCAGCCAAGAACCAGGGGATGGCGATACGCAGTATTTT.

The chain recombines TRBV6-5 with TRBJ2-7, with 7 bases fitting TRBD2. The DNA end is more similar to TRBJ2-1, so the J call may be wrong. CDR3 length equals 15 residues. Germline values: CDR1 MNHEY, CDR2 SVGAGI. In DNA form, the CDR3 reads TGTGCCAGTAGTCCCTGGCGGGAGCACTACAATGAGCAGTTCTTC. Translated, it gives CASSPWREHYNEQFF.